The table lists the clone carrying this TCR beta chain with many counts. V was cut by 5 bases and J by 5 bases, with 21 bases left in between. CDR1 and CDR2 from the germline V gene are SGHVS and FQNEAQ. The CDR3 contains 16 residues. This sample was included in a study of T cell repertoires in cytomegalovirus infection. For the study at large: CMV infection together with matching HLA type was indicated by public TCR beta signatures.

Each CDR3 protein is one row after TCRdb ran MiXCR on the reads. The table records more than 500,000 distinct CDR3 sequences, about 15% of them present only once. The genes are TRBV7-8 and TRBJ2-5; tentatively, D is TRBD2 (7 bases). This TCR was sampled from a human donor in good health (CMV status not recorded). Some clones in this sample may be carry-over from other donors' samples. The sequenced material came from CD8+ T cells from PBMCs. The CDR3 nucleotides read TGTGCCAGCAGCCCCCCTCGGGGGGCCGGGGAGGAGACCCAGTACTTC. Translation gives CASSPPRGAGEETQYF.